Described below is a single T cell receptor (beta chain) sequence and its context. Its specificity is unknown. This CDR3 comprises 13 residues. The germline gives CDR1 MNHEY, CDR2 SVGAGI. V was cut by 10 bases and J by 5 bases, with 15 bases left in between. This specimen comes from a study of T cell responses to AZD1222 COVID-19 vaccine. Findings and limits, study-wide: Repertoires were obtained only post-peak T cell response.

The table came from immunoSEQ multiplex PCR; TCRdb's copy has only in-frame clones and leaves some out. Counted here are more than 85,000 clones, less than 95% occurring once; the ten biggest clones make up approximately 8%. The starting material was peripheral blood, obtained on day 0 of AZD1222 vaccination. V and J are TRBV6-5 and TRBJ1-5; the D gene is possibly TRBD1 (6 bases). The receptor's source is an adult in good health. The DNA for the CDR3 is TGTGCCACTGGGGGCAGAGGTGATCAGCCCCAGCATTTT. It translates to CATGGRGDQPQHF.